These 28 T cell receptor beta chains were sequenced from one sample in a study of tissue T cells after allogeneic stem cell transplantation. The repertoire was sequenced with immunoSEQ multiplex PCR; TCRdb's copy has only in-frame clones and lacks some. The table shows a few thousand clones, with approximately 48% occurring only once. Time point denoted: mouse harvest day 7 after allogeneic transplant. Mouse grafts combined 10^7 T-cell-depleted bone marrow cells with 10^6 splenic CD5+ T cells. Material: lymph node tissue. The receptors derive from a female BALB/c mouse given C57BL/6 T cells with graft-versus-host disease after an allogeneic hematopoietic cell transplant.

Only a few counts were recorded for this clone. Mouse names are used for the genes. Read sequence stops 1 residue before the CDR3 end, and the germline J gene provides the missing end. The J gene is TRBJ2-1, the V gene TRBV16, with D unclear. Trimming left V 2 bases short and J 3 bases short, with 5 bases between. Germline CDR1 SGHSA, CDR2 FRNQAP. This CDR3 is built from 13 residues. The part of the CDR3 DNA that was read is TGTGCAAGCAGCTTAAACACCTATGCTGAGCAGTTC. Its translation: CASSLNTYAEQF. The whole CDR3 sequence is CASSLNTYAEQFF.

For this clone: The genes are named according to mouse. Coverage ceases 1 residue before the CDR3 finishes, and the germline J gene fills in the end. This chain joins TRBV5 and TRBJ1-6; no clear D. TRBJ1-6 is flagged as an ORF with uncertain function. There are 14 residues in the CDR3. Germline CDR1 and CDR2: LGHNA and YNLKQL (reference sequence). V was clipped by 0 bases and J by 4 bases, with 4 bases between them. CDR3 in amino acids: CASSQDRYNSPLYF. CDR3 DNA (partial): TGTGCCAGCAGCCAAGACAGATATAATTCGCCCCTCTAC.

This clone has only a few counts. The gene names given are mouse names. The CDR3 end lies 1 residue beyond the end of the read and is filled in from the germline J gene. The chain has TRBV3 and TRBJ2-7; no definite D call. V lost 5 bases, J lost 0 bases, and 5 bases lay in between. Germline V gene data show CDR1 as SNHLY and CDR2 as FYNGKV (reference sequence). The CDR3 has 12 amino acids. CDR3 bases read: TGTGCCAGCAGCGGGAGCTCCTATGAACAGTAC. Amino acid sequence: CASSGSSYEQY. The CDR3, in full, reads CASSGSSYEQYF. Supplemented by reference TRBV3 and TRBJ2-7, the full variable domain reads GPKVLQIPSHQIIDMGQMVTLNCDPVSNHLYFYWYKQILGQQMEFLVNFYNGKVMEKSKLFKDQFSVERPDGSYFTLKIQPTALEDSAVYFCASSGSSYEQYFGPGTRLTVL.

This clone was observed a handful of times. The germline and genes are mouse ones. The CDR3 DNA, read in part, is TGTGCCAGCAGTCGAGGGACTGGGGGGAATGAACAGTAC. Residues: CASSRGTGGNEQY. The whole CDR3 sequence is CASSRGTGGNEQYF. V gene TRBV26 combines with J gene TRBJ2-7; TRBD2 agrees at 12 bases. The read gets to within 1 residue of the CDR3 end, and the germline J gene fills in the rest. Germline V CDR1 and CDR2: KGHPV, FQNQEV (reference sequence). This CDR3 has 14 residues. J gave up 5 bases and V 4 bases, and 3 bases lay outside the gene matches. Together with reference TRBV26 and TRBJ2-7, the CDR3 gives the full variable domain: NSKVIQTPRYLVKGQGQKAKMRCIPEKGHPVVFWYQQNKNNEFKFLINFQNQEVLQQIDMTEKRFSAECPSNSPCSLEIQSSEAGDSALYLCASSRGTGGNEQYFGPGTRLTVL.

Details on this clone: The gene symbols are mouse symbols. The CDR3 end falls 1 residue outside the read, so it is completed with the germline J gene. V is TRBV14 and J is TRBJ2-7; no clear D gene. V lost 4 bases and J lost 3, with 5 bases in between. The CDR3 covers 11 residues. Germline assignment: CDR1 SGHDT and CDR2 FRDEAV. Partial CDR3 DNA: TGTGCCAGCAGTCCCAACTATGAACAGTAC. Translation: CASSPNYEQY. The whole CDR3 region reads CASSPNYEQYF.

To note about this clone: Mouse germline and gene names are used. The CDR3 end falls 1 residue outside the read, so it is completed with the germline J gene. The gene calls are TRBV19 and TRBJ2-5; tentatively, D is TRBD1 (6 bases). The germline gives CDR1 FNHDT, CDR2 SITEND (reference sequence). Trimming cost V 1 base and J 6 bases, with 9 bases left between them. The CDR3 has 13 amino acids. CDR3 DNA (partial): TGTGCCAGCAGTATAAGCAGGGGTGACACCCAGTAC. As protein: CASSISRGDTQY. The whole CDR3 protein reads CASSISRGDTQYF.

On this clone itself: All gene names here are mouse names. The read finishes 1 residue shy of the CDR3 end, and the germline J gene is used to complete it. The chain carries TRBV14 and TRBJ2-7, with TRBD2 matching 8 bases. With V trimmed by 1 base and J by 0 bases, 3 bases remained unmatched. CDR3 length: 15 amino acids. Looked up from germline, CDR1 is SGHDT and CDR2 is FRDEAV. CDR3 loop: CASSFVGGSSYEQYF. The sequenced part of the CDR3 DNA is TGTGCCAGCAGTTTCGTGGGGGGGAGCTCCTATGAACAGTAC. Together with reference TRBV14 and TRBJ2-7, the CDR3 gives the full variable domain: EAGVTQSPRYAVLQEGQAVSFWCDPISGHDTLYWYQQPRDQGPQLLVYFRDEAVIDNSQLPSDRFSAVRPKGTNSTLKIQSAKQGDTATYLCASSFVGGSSYEQYFGPGTRLTVL.

On this clone: Gene names are mouse gene names. The read falls 1 residue short of the CDR3 end, and the missing part is taken from the germline J gene. J is TRBJ1-1 and V is TRBV26; TRBD1 is a possible D gene (5 bases). Germline V gene data show CDR1 as KGHPV and CDR2 as FQNQEV (reference sequence). The CDR3 runs to 11 residues. V lost 3 bases to trimming and J lost 10 bases, with 9 bases between them. CDR3 sequence: CASSLTGPVFF. CDR3 DNA (partial): TGTGCCAGCAGTCTAACGGGGCCAGTCTTC. Based on the CDR3 plus reference TRBV26 and TRBJ1-1, the full variable domain is NSKVIQTPRYLVKGQGQKAKMRCIPEKGHPVVFWYQQNKNNEFKFLINFQNQEVLQQIDMTEKRFSAECPSNSPCSLEIQSSEAGDSALYLCASSLTGPVFFGKGTRLTVV.

In its sample, this clone was seen a few times. Genes here carry mouse names. The sequenced CDR3 bases are TGTGCCAGCACCCCGACTGGGGGGGCTTATGAACAGTAC. This translates into CASTPTGGAYEQY. The CDR3 in full is CASTPTGGAYEQYF. The chain uses TRBV13-1 and TRBJ2-7, with 12 bases matching TRBD2. The sequenced fragment ends 1 residue before the CDR3 boundary, so the rest is inferred from the germline J gene. V dropped 6 bases and J dropped 4; count of bases not matched to a gene: 5. The germline V gene has CDR1 NSHNY and CDR2 SYGAGN. The CDR3 has 14 amino acids.

On this clone itself: All gene names here are mouse names. Read data end 1 residue before the CDR3 end; the end is taken from the germline J gene. The gene calls are TRBV31 and TRBJ2-4; 7 bases align to TRBD2. This CDR3 spans 14 amino acids. Germline V gene data show CDR1 as GKSSPN and CDR2 as SITVG. With 5 bases clipped from V and 0 bases from J, the junction kept 5 bases outside the gene matches. CDR3 DNA, as far as it was read: TGTGCCTGGGGCCGACTGGGCAGTCAAAACACCTTGTAC. Amino acid sequence: CAWGRLGSQNTLY. The complete CDR3 protein is CAWGRLGSQNTLYF.

Comments on this clone: Gene names and germline refer to mouse. The CDR3 goes on 1 residue after the read ends, and that part is filled in from the germline J gene. This sequence joins TRBV16 and TRBJ2-4; 7 nucleotides align to TRBD1. CDR3 length: 14 amino acids. CDR1 and CDR2 from the germline V gene are SGHSA and FRNQAP. After removal of 4 bases from V and 3 bases from J, the junction contained 4 bases not matched to a gene. The part of the CDR3 DNA that was read is TGTGCAAGCAGCTCCCAGGGGGTGCAAAACACCTTGTAC. Translation gives CASSSQGVQNTLY. In full, the CDR3 is CASSSQGVQNTLYF.

Concerning this clone: Gene labels here are mouse ones. The read finishes 1 residue shy of the CDR3 end, and the germline J gene is used to complete it. This chain joins TRBV26 and TRBJ2-4; the match to TRBD1 covers 8 bases. CDR1 KGHPV and CDR2 FQNQEV come from the germline V gene (reference sequence). The V gene end was trimmed by 6 bases and the J gene end by 4 bases; junction bases not matched to a gene: 0. CDR3 size: 12 residues. The CDR3 DNA, read in part, is TGTGCCAGCAGACAGGGGGAAAACACCTTGTAC. Translating gives CASRQGENTLY. The whole CDR3 region reads CASRQGENTLYF.

There are a few counts of this clone. Each gene name is a mouse one. The CDR3 end is not reached by the read, which stops 1 residue before it; the germline J gene fills it in. The chain employs TRBV26 and TRBJ2-7; D remains ambiguous. With 2 bases removed from V and 1 base from J, the gap between germline ends came to 6 bases. From germline, CDR1 is KGHPV and CDR2 FQNQEV (reference sequence). This CDR3 is built from 13 residues. CDR3 residues: CASSLVRSYEQYF. The DNA read from the CDR3 is TGTGCCAGCAGTCTGGTTCGGTCCTATGAACAGTAC.

About this clone itself: Mouse gene names and germline throughout. The CDR3 end falls 1 residue outside the read, so it is completed with the germline J gene. The rearrangement joins TRBV3 to TRBJ1-4; TRBD1 matches 9 bases. This CDR3 is built from 13 residues. Trimming at V came to 8 bases and at J to 2 bases, leaving 0 bases not matched to a gene. Germline CDR1 and CDR2: SNHLY and FYNGKV (reference sequence). Partial CDR3 DNA: TGTGCCAGCGGGACAGGGTCCAACGAAAGATTATTT. Encoded protein: CASGTGSNERLF. The whole CDR3 sequence is CASGTGSNERLFF.

This clone was detected a few times. Gene names follow the mouse nomenclature. The read ends 1 residue early relative to the CDR3; the germline J gene fills the gap. This chain links TRBV16 with TRBJ2-3; D is unresolved. The CDR3 runs to 13 residues. Germline loops: CDR1 SGHSA, CDR2 FRNQAP. With 3 bases removed from V and 2 bases from J, the gap between germline ends came to 6 bases. CDR3: CASSFGVAETLYF. The covered CDR3 bases are TGTGCAAGCAGCTTCGGGGTTGCAGAAACGCTGTAT.

With respect to this clone: The germline and genes are mouse ones. The DNA ends 1 residue before the CDR3 does, and the rest of the CDR3 is filled in from the germline J gene. J is TRBJ1-2 and V is TRBV26; D ambiguous. Germline V gene lookup returns CDR1 KGHPV and CDR2 FQNQEV (reference sequence). V shed 2 bases and J shed 2 bases, with 3 bases lying between them. The CDR3 covers 12 residues. CDR3 DNA (partial): TGTGCCAGCAGTCTGAGGAACTCCGACTACACC. Translating gives CASSLRNSDYT. The full CDR3 protein reads CASSLRNSDYTF. The variable domain in full, with the rest retrieved from reference TRBV26 and TRBJ1-2, is NSKVIQTPRYLVKGQGQKAKMRCIPEKGHPVVFWYQQNKNNEFKFLINFQNQEVLQQIDMTEKRFSAECPSNSPCSLEIQSSEAGDSALYLCASSLRNSDYTFGSGTRLLVI.

As for this clone: The genes are named according to mouse. The sequenced fragment ends 1 residue before the CDR3 boundary, so the rest is inferred from the germline J gene. This chain connects TRBV13-1 to TRBJ1-1; 7 bases are a match to TRBD1. The germline CDR1 and CDR2 sequences are NSHNY and SYGAGN. CDR3 size: 16 residues. The ends lost 1 base at V and 1 base at J; junction bases unmatched: 7. CDR3 loop: CASSDPTGVGNTEVFF. CDR3 DNA, as far as it was read: TGTGCCAGCAGTGATCCCACAGGGGTGGGAAACACAGAAGTCTTC.

This clone was seen only once. Gene names and germline refer to mouse. The observed sequence ends 1 residue before the CDR3 terminus, with the missing tail filled in from the germline J gene. The V call is TRBV26, the J call TRBJ2-5; D remains unclear. The length of the CDR3 is 14 residues. Trimming pared 2 bases from V and 1 base from J, leaving 7 bases between. Germline V lookup: CDR1 KGHPV, CDR2 FQNQEV (reference sequence). The CDR3 sequence is CASSLTGHQDTQYF. The sequenced part of the CDR3 DNA is TGTGCCAGCAGTCTGACGGGCCACCAAGACACCCAGTAC.

For this clone: Germline and genes here are mouse. CDR3 sequence reads: CTCSAGSGAETLYF. The DNA read from the CDR3 is TGCACCTGCAGTGCCGGCAGTGGTGCAGAAACGCTGTAT. This rearrangement joins TRBV1 to TRBJ2-3; D uncertain. Coverage ceases 1 residue before the CDR3 finishes, and the germline J gene fills in the end. CDR1 and CDR2 from the germline V gene are NSQYPW and LRSPGD (reference sequence). V lost 3 bases and J lost 1, with 8 bases in between. The CDR3 sequence is 14 residues long.

In the case of this clone: Gene and germline names: mouse. From the germline J gene comes the end of the CDR3, since the read stops 1 residue before it. V usage is TRBV31 and J usage is TRBJ2-4, with 7 nucleotides matching TRBD2. This CDR3 is 15 amino acids long. J lost 0 bases, V lost 0 bases, and 3 bases had no gene match. The V gene's germline CDR1 is GKSSPN and CDR2 SITVG. CDR3 loop: CAWSLGGNSQNTLYF. The CDR3 bases that were read are TGTGCCTGGAGTCTGGGGGGGAATAGTCAAAACACCTTGTAC.

This clone has more than one count but fewer than ten. The germline and genes are mouse ones. The observed sequence ends 1 residue before the CDR3 terminus, with the missing tail filled in from the germline J gene. V is TRBV17 and J is TRBJ1-5, with D hard to call. CDR1 is MNHDT and CDR2 is YYDKIL in the germline V gene. Trimming cost V 3 bases and J 0 bases, with 3 bases left between them. This CDR3 contains 13 residues. CDR3: CASSSSNNQAPLF. The sequenced CDR3 bases are TGTGCTAGCAGTAGTAGTAACAACCAGGCTCCGCTT.

Points on this clone: Mouse gene names and germline throughout. The read comes to an end 1 residue before the CDR3 does, leaving the germline J gene to fill in the end. The rearrangement links TRBV13-1 to TRBJ2-4; a possible D gene is TRBD1 (6 bases). Trimming removed 5 bases from V and 1 base from J, with 11 bases in between. The CDR3 runs to 14 residues. From germline, CDR1 is NSHNY and CDR2 SYGAGN. The sequenced CDR3 bases are TGTGCCAGCAGCACAGGGAAGGGTCAAAACACCTTGTAC. Translation: CASSTGKGQNTLY. The entire CDR3 reads CASSTGKGQNTLYF.

Regarding this clone: The gene names given are mouse names. The read ends 1 residue before the CDR3 terminus; that terminus is restored from the germline J gene. The J gene is TRBJ2-3, the V gene TRBV1; TRBD2 matches 12 bases. The CDR3 covers 15 residues. Germline V gives CDR1 NSQYPW, CDR2 LRSPGD (reference sequence). V shed 5 bases and J 3 bases; nucleotides not matched to a gene: 3. The sequenced part of the CDR3 DNA is TGCACCTGCAGTAGGGACTGGGGGGAAGCAGAAACGCTGTAT. Amino acids: CTCSRDWGEAETLY. From start to end, the CDR3 is CTCSRDWGEAETLYF. Full variable domain (outside the CDR3, taken from reference TRBV1 and TRBJ2-3): VTLLEQNPRWRLVPRGQAVNLRCILKNSQYPWMSWYQQDLQKQLQWLFTLRSPGDKEVKSLPGADYLATRVTDTELRLQVANMSQGRTLYCTCSRDWGEAETLYFGSGTRLTVL.

To note about this clone: Each gene name is a mouse one. The sequence runs out 1 residue before the end of the CDR3; the remainder is reconstructed from the germline J gene. The V gene is TRBV26, the J gene TRBJ2-1, with 7 bases matching TRBD1. In germline, CDR1 is KGHPV, CDR2 FQNQEV (reference sequence). CDR3 length equals 15 residues. The V and J ends lost 2 bases and 0 bases, in that order; junction bases with no gene match: 1. Partial CDR3 DNA: TGTGCCAGCAGTCTGGGGACAGTTAACTATGCTGAGCAGTTC. It translates to CASSLGTVNYAEQF. The full-length CDR3 reads as CASSLGTVNYAEQFF. The complete variable domain, with remaining parts taken from reference TRBV26 and TRBJ2-1, reads NSKVIQTPRYLVKGQGQKAKMRCIPEKGHPVVFWYQQNKNNEFKFLINFQNQEVLQQIDMTEKRFSAECPSNSPCSLEIQSSEAGDSALYLCASSLGTVNYAEQFFGPGTRLTVL.

Of note for this clone: Gene names refer to mouse genes. Read sequence stops 1 residue before the CDR3 end, and the germline J gene provides the missing end. This chain connects TRBV2 to TRBJ2-5, with TRBD2 as a possible D gene (5 bases). Germline CDR1 and CDR2: LGHNA and YSYQKL. With 0 bases removed from V and 3 bases from J, the gap between germline ends came to 7 bases. The CDR3 totals 14 residues. The CDR3: CASSQDPGQDTQYF. CDR3 DNA, as far as it was read: TGTGCCAGCAGCCAAGATCCTGGGCAAGACACCCAGTAC.

A note on this clone: Gene labels here are mouse ones. The read finishes 1 residue shy of the CDR3 end, and the germline J gene is used to complete it. This chain connects TRBV2 to TRBJ1-1, with 7 positions matching TRBD1. The CDR3 runs 12 residues. With V trimmed by 0 bases and J by 10 bases, 2 bases remained unmatched. The germline CDR1 and CDR2 sequences are LGHNA and YSYQKL. CDR3 in amino acids: CASSQDRGRVFF. The sequenced CDR3 bases are TGTGCCAGCAGCCAAGACAGGGGGAGAGTCTTC.

Worth noting for this clone: The germline and genes are mouse ones. Coverage ceases 1 residue before the CDR3 finishes, and the germline J gene fills in the end. The rearrangement uses TRBV29 and TRBJ2-5; 7 nucleotides agree with TRBD1. Per germline, CDR1 MSHET and CDR2 SYDVDS. The J segment lost 5 bases and the V segment lost 2 bases, leaving 1 base of the junction unmatched. The CDR3 spans 13 residues. The CDR3 bases that were read are TGTGCTAGCAGTTTAAACAGGGGAGACACCCAGTAC. Translated: CASSLNRGDTQY. The CDR3 as a whole reads CASSLNRGDTQYF.

Comment on this clone: Germline and genes: mouse. From the germline J gene comes the end of the CDR3, since the read stops 1 residue before it. The chain recombines TRBV13-1 with TRBJ2-5, with 13 bases lining up with TRBD2. The CDR3 is 15 residues long. V was pared by 3 bases and J by 6 bases, with 4 bases of the junction left unmatched. CDR1 and CDR2 (germline): NSHNY, SYGAGN. CDR3 DNA (partial): TGTGCCAGCAGTGGGACTGGGGGGGCGCGCGACACCCAGTAC. Translated: CASSGTGGARDTQY. The CDR3 in its entirety is CASSGTGGARDTQYF.